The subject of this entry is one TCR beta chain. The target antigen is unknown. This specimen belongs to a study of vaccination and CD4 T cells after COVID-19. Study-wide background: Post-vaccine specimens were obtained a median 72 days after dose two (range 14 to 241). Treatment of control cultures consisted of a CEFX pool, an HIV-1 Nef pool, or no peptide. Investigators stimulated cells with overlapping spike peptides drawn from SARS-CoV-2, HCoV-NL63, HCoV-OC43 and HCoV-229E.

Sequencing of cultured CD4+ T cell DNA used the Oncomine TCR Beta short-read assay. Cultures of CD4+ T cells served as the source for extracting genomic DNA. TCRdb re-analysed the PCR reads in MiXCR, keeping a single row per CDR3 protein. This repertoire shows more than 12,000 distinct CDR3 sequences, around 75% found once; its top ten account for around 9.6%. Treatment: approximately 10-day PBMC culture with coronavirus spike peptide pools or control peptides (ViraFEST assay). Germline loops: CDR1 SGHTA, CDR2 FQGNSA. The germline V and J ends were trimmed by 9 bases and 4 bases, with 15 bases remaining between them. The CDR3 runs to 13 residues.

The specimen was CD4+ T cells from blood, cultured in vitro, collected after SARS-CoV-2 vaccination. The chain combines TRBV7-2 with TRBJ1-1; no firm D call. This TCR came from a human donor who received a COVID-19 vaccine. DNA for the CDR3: TGTGCCAGTACCGAGTTGCTGGGCACTGAAGCTTTCTTT. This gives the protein CASTELLGTEAFF.